Shown below are 20 T cell receptor beta chains from a single sample sequenced in a study of cytomegalovirus exposure and HLA in healthy donors. With 60 Vbeta and 13 Jbeta primers, the PCR was carried out. Generated by immunoSEQ multiplex PCR, the TCRdb table keeps only in-frame clones and is missing some. The sample yields roughly 200,000 clones, about 80% seen once. Sequencing was carried out using PBMCs. These receptors all come from a young woman in good health and CMV-seronegative.

CDR3 in DNA: TGTGCCAGCAGTGAGGGAGGGGTTAGGGGAAACACCATATATTTT. Translated: CASSEGGVRGNTIYF. The chain combines TRBV25-1 with TRBJ1-3; weak D call: TRBD1 (5 bases). The ends were cut back, 3 bases at V and 4 bases at J, with 13 bases in the middle. This CDR3 spans 15 amino acids. Germline V CDR1 and CDR2: MGHDK, SYGVNS.

This clone turned up a few times. The V gene is TRBV19, the J gene TRBJ2-7; possible D gene TRBD2, 6 bases. The germline V and J ends were trimmed by 6 bases and 2 bases, with 11 bases remaining between them. The CDR3 spans 13 residues. Per germline, CDR1 LNHDA and CDR2 SQIVND (reference sequence). The CDR3 region is CASSFGTAYEQYF. In DNA form, the CDR3 reads TGTGCCAGTAGCTTCGGGACTGCCTACGAGCAGTACTTC.

CDR3 DNA sequence: TGTGCCAGCCGTCCAGTCAACTCCTACAATGAGCAGTTCTTC. Translated, it gives CASRPVNSYNEQFF. The chain couples TRBV9 to TRBJ2-1; D is ambiguous. V lost 7 bases to trimming and J lost 0 bases, with 11 bases between them. Germline assignment: CDR1 SGDLS and CDR2 YYNGEE. The CDR3 has 14 amino acids.

The V and J genes are TRBV5-1 and TRBJ2-7, with 9 bases identical to TRBD1. CDR3 size: 15 residues. Germline V lookup: CDR1 SGHRS, CDR2 YFSETQ. With V trimmed by 5 bases and J by 4 bases, 10 bases remained unmatched. CDR3 nucleotides: TGCGCCAGCAGTTTTTCGGACAGGGGTGGGTACGAGCAGTACTTC. It specifies CASSFSDRGGYEQYF.

This chain connects TRBV5-1 to TRBJ2-2; 7 bases agree with TRBD1. With V trimmed by 3 bases and J by 0 bases, 2 bases remained unmatched. Germline-derived CDR1 and CDR2 are SGHRS and YFSETQ. The CDR3 covers 15 residues. The chain's CDR3 is CASSWDSANTGELFF. CDR3 nucleotide sequence: TGCGCCAGCAGCTGGGACAGTGCGAACACCGGGGAGCTGTTTTTT.

This clone has only a few counts. The chain uses TRBV28 and TRBJ1-5; 9 nucleotides align to TRBD1. In germline, CDR1 is MDHEN, CDR2 SYDVKM. The CDR3 is made up of 16 amino acids. Trimming removed 6 bases from V and 1 base from J; junction bases left unmatched: 7. The CDR3 is CASSRWTGESNQPQHF. CDR3 nucleotide sequence: TGTGCCAGCAGCCGTTGGACAGGGGAAAGCAATCAGCCCCAGCATTTT.

The rearrangement uses TRBV19 and TRBJ2-3; D is perhaps TRBD1 (5 bases). CDR3 length: 14 residues. The germline V gene has CDR1 LNHDA and CDR2 SQIVND (reference sequence). Trimming removed 8 bases at V and 0 bases at J, with 12 bases between. The CDR3, as DNA: TGTGCCAGTTCCCCAGGGCCCAGCACAGATACGCAGTATTTT. Its protein product is CASSPGPSTDTQYF.

The V gene is TRBV15, the J gene TRBJ1-1, with TRBD1 as a possible D gene (5 bases). The CDR3 has 12 residues. The V and J ends lost 0 bases and 12 bases respectively, with 11 bases between them. Germline CDR1 and CDR2: LNHNV and YYDKDF (reference sequence). This CDR3 is CATSRDRVSTFF. For the CDR3, the DNA is TGTGCCACCAGCAGAGACAGGGTTAGTACTTTCTTT.

This clone was detected a few times. The chain recombines TRBV30 with TRBJ1-1, with 7 positions matching TRBD1. The germline gives CDR1 GTSNPN, CDR2 SVGIG (reference sequence). The V gene end was trimmed by 5 bases and the J gene end by 7 bases; junction bases not matched to a gene: 7. The CDR3 is 12 amino acids. In DNA, the CDR3 is TGTGCCTGGGCCGGGACAGCCCTTGAAGCTTTCTTT. As protein: CAWAGTALEAFF. The complete variable domain, with remaining parts taken from reference TRBV30 and TRBJ1-1, reads SQTIHQWPATLVQPVGSPLSLECTVEGTSNPNLYWYRQAAGRGLQLLFYSVGIGQISSEVPQNLSASRPQDRQFILSSKKLLLSDSGFYLCAWAGTALEAFFGQGTRLTVV.

The gene calls are TRBV5-1 and TRBJ2-7; a possible D gene is TRBD2 (6 bases). This CDR3 is built from 14 residues. CDR1 SGHRS and CDR2 YFSETQ come from the germline V gene. The V and J ends lost 2 bases and 4 bases respectively, with 13 bases between them. The CDR3 DNA follows: TGCGCCAGCAGCTTAGAGGGGACTGGTTACGAGCAGTACTTC. This codes for CASSLEGTGYEQYF.

The chain joins TRBV9 to TRBJ2-3, with 10 nucleotides matching TRBD1. With 3 bases clipped from V and 1 base from J, the junction kept 2 bases outside the gene matches. Germline CDR1 SGDLS, CDR2 YYNGEE. This CDR3 has 15 amino acids. CDR3 loop: CASSGGQGGTDTQYF. The CDR3, as DNA: TGTGCCAGCAGCGGTGGACAGGGGGGCACAGATACGCAGTATTTT.

The V and J genes are TRBV4-2 and TRBJ2-5, with a weak D call TRBD1 (7 bases). Germline V gene lookup returns CDR1 LGHNA and CDR2 YNFKEQ. This CDR3 region has 20 residues. The V and J ends lost 0 bases and 7 bases respectively, with 30 bases between them. DNA for the CDR3: TGTGCCAGCAGCCAAGAAACCCCGGACGCGGAAAGTGCGCAGGGGGGGACCCAGTACTTC. Its translation: CASSQETPDAESAQGGTQYF.

The V and J genes are TRBV5-4 and TRBJ2-7, with 9 bases lining up with TRBD1. This CDR3 spans 14 amino acids. Trimming cost V 7 bases and J 0 bases; bases outside gene matches: 5. CDR1 SGHNT and CDR2 YYREEE come from the germline V gene (reference sequence). DNA for the CDR3: TGTGCCAGCTACGACAGGGGGGCCTCCTACGAGCAGTACTTC. This sequence encodes CASYDRGASYEQYF. The full variable domain, its missing parts supplied by reference TRBV5-4 and TRBJ2-7, is ETGVTQSPTHLIKTRGQQVTLRCSSQSGHNTVSWYQQALGQGPQFIFQYYREEENGRGNFPPRFSGLQFPNYSSELNVNALELDDSALYLCASYDRGASYEQYFGPGTRLTVT.

The genes are TRBV7-7 and TRBJ2-5, with TRBD2 as a possible D gene (5 bases). Per germline, CDR1 SSHAT and CDR2 FNYEAQ (reference sequence). The V and J ends lost 4 bases and 4 bases respectively, with 13 bases between them. This CDR3 has 14 amino acids. CDR3 residues: CASSSGGWGETQYF. As DNA, the CDR3 is TGTGCCAGCAGCTCCGGCGGGTGGGGAGAGACCCAGTACTTC.

The CDR3 bases are TGTGCCAGCAGTGTAGGACACGGCCTCGAGCAGTACTTC. Its translation is CASSVGHGLEQYF. The chain uses TRBV25-1 and TRBJ2-5; TRBD1 is a possible D gene (5 bases). The end of the DNA aligns better with TRBJ2-7, so the J call may be wrong. The germline CDR1 and CDR2 sequences are MGHDK and SYGVNS. The CDR3 is made up of 13 amino acids.

The chain uses TRBV9 and TRBJ2-7, with D possibly being TRBD1 (6 bases). The length of the CDR3 is 12 residues. Germline V gene sequence: CDR1 SGDLS, CDR2 YYNGEE. V lost 4 bases to trimming and J lost 6 bases, with 11 bases between them. The CDR3 coding sequence is TGTGCCAGCAGCCCGGACAGAGGCGAGCAGTACTTC. It yields the protein CASSPDRGEQYF.

This rearrangement joins TRBV28 to TRBJ1-2; TRBD1 might be the D (5 bases). CDR3 length: 15 residues. V shed 7 bases and J shed 3 bases, with 18 bases lying between them. The germline CDR1 and CDR2 sequences are MDHEN and SYDVKM. The CDR3 spells CASNLYNQGDYGYTF. The CDR3 nucleotides read TGTGCCAGCAACTTGTACAATCAGGGCGACTATGGCTACACCTTC.

This clone was found a few times. This same CDR3 is encoded by further DNA sequences in the sample. The rearrangement joins TRBV5-1 to TRBJ2-5, with unresolved D. The DNA end lines up better with TRBJ2-7; the J call may be wrong. Germline-derived CDR1 and CDR2 are SGHRS and YFSETQ. CDR3 length: 11 amino acids. DNA of the CDR3: TGCGCCAGCAGCCTGGGGTACGAGCAGTACTTC. Protein sequence: CASSLGYEQYF.

In this sample, this clone turned up once. V is TRBV14 and J is TRBJ1-6, with D maybe TRBD1 (6 bases). The CDR3 length is 13 residues. The germline V and J ends were trimmed by 1 base and 11 bases, with 9 bases remaining between them. Germline CDR1 SGHDN, CDR2 FVKESK. As DNA, the CDR3 is TGTGCCAGCAGCCAAGTAGGGGGTACACCCCTCCACTTT. Translation: CASSQVGGTPLHF.

J is TRBJ2-7 and V is TRBV12-2; TRBD2, the table's D call, was not compared with the DNA. TRBV12-2 is a listed pseudogene. This CDR3 has 14 amino acids. In DNA, the CDR3 is TGTGCAAGTCGCACCCGGACTAGCGACTGGGAGCAGTACTTC. Protein product: CASRTRTSDWEQYF.